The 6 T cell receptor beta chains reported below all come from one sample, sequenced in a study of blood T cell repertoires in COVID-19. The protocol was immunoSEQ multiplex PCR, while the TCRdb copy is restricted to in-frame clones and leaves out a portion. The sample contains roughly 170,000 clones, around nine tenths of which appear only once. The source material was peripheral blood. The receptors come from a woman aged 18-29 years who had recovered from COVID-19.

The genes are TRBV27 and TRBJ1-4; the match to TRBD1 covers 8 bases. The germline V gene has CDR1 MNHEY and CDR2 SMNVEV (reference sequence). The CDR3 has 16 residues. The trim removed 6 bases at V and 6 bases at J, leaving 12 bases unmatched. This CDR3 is CASRLSPGQVDEKLFF. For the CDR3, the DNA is TGTGCCAGCAGACTAAGCCCGGGACAGGTCGATGAAAAACTGTTTTTT.

CDR3 sequence: CASSITGMNTEAFF. CDR3 DNA sequence: TGTGCCAGCAGTATTACAGGGATGAACACTGAAGCTTTCTTT. The V gene is TRBV25-1, the J gene TRBJ1-1, with D perhaps matching TRBD1 (6 bases). Germline V gives CDR1 MGHDK, CDR2 SYGVNS. Trimming stripped 5 bases from V and 0 bases from J, with 10 bases between. The CDR3 extends over 14 amino acids.

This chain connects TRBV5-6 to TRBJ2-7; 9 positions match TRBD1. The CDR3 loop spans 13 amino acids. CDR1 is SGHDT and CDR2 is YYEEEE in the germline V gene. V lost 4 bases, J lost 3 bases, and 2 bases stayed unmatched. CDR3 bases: TGTGCCAGCAGCGTGACAGGGGGCTACGAGCAGTACTTC. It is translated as CASSVTGGYEQYF.

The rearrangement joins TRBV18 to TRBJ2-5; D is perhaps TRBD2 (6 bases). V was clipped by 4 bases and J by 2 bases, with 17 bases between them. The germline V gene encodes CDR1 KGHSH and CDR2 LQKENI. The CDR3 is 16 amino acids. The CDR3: CASSLNQGLTQETQYF. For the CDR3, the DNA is TGTGCCAGCTCACTTAACCAGGGACTGACTCAAGAGACCCAGTACTTC.

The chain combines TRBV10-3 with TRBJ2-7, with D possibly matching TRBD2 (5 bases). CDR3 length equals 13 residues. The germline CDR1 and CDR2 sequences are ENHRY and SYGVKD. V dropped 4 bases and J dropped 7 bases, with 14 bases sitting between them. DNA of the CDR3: TGTGCCATCAGTGGAGGGCAAGCTACGGAGCAGTACGTC. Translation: CAISGGQATEQYV.

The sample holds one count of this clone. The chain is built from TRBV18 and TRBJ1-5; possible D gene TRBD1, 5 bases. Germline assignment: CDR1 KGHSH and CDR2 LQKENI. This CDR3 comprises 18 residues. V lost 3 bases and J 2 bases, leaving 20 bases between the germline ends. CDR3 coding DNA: TGTGCCAGCTCACCCGGGTCAGGCCAGGGACTTGGCAATCAGCCCCAGCATTTT. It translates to CASSPGSGQGLGNQPQHF.